What follows are 32 T cell receptor beta chains derived from one specimen sequenced in a study of blood T cell repertoires in COVID-19. Clones were sequenced by immunoSEQ multiplex PCR, and TCRdb holds only the in-frame ones, with some missing. There are over 120,000 clones in the sample; around 90% occur only once, and about 1.7% lies in the top ten. The sequenced sample was peripheral blood. These receptors were collected from a woman aged 45-59 years with acute or convalescent COVID-19.

The chain links TRBV9 to TRBJ1-2, with TRBD1 matching 8 bases. With 0 bases clipped from V and 4 bases from J, the junction kept 5 bases outside the gene matches. Germline V gene sequence: CDR1 SGDLS, CDR2 YYNGEE. The CDR3 is made up of 15 amino acids. CDR3 nucleotides: TGTGCCAGCAGCGTAGACGGACAGGGACTCTATGGCTACACCTTC. Translating it yields CASSVDGQGLYGYTF.

The chain is built from TRBV19 and TRBJ2-5; TRBD1 matches at 9 bases. V lost 1 base, J lost 1 base, and 1 base stayed unmatched. The CDR3 contains 15 residues. Germline CDR1 LNHDA, CDR2 SQIVND (reference sequence). The CDR3 reads CASSIGTGVQETQYF. CDR3 DNA sequence: TGTGCCAGTAGTATAGGGACAGGGGTCCAAGAGACCCAGTACTTC. The full variable domain, rest sourced from reference TRBV19 and TRBJ2-5, is DGGITQSPKYLFRKEGQNVTLSCEQNLNHDAMYWYRQDPGQGLRLIYYSQIVNDFQKGDIAEGYSVSREKKESFPLTVTSAQKNPTAFYLCASSIGTGVQETQYFGPGTRLLVL.

The chain recombines TRBV6-5 with TRBJ1-1, with TRBD1 matching over 8 bases. The CDR3 sequence is 15 residues long. The germline CDR1 and CDR2 sequences are MNHEY and SVGAGI. V was pared by 4 bases and J by 4 bases, with 8 bases of the junction left unmatched. In DNA form, the CDR3 reads TGTGCCAGCAGTTCAGTCGACAGGGGAGGCACTGAAGCTTTCTTT. This translates into CASSSVDRGGTEAFF.

The chain combines TRBV6-5 with TRBJ2-5; TRBD1 agrees at 9 bases. CDR3 length equals 14 residues. Germline values: CDR1 MNHEY, CDR2 SVGAGI. V was clipped by 6 bases and J by 5 bases; unmatched bases: 7. The CDR3 nucleotides read TGTGCCAGCAGCCTTGGGACAGGGATGGAGACCCAGTACTTC. It is translated as CASSLGTGMETQYF.

The CDR3 sequence: CASKSASIYNSPLHF. In DNA form, the CDR3 reads TGTGCCAGTAAATCTGCCAGTATTTATAATTCACCCCTCCACTTT. This chain uses TRBV6-6 with TRBJ1-6, with D uncertain. The CDR3 loop spans 15 amino acids. From germline, CDR1 is MNHNY and CDR2 SVGAGI (reference sequence). V lost 9 bases, J lost 4 bases, and 16 bases lay in between.

J is TRBJ1-1 and V is TRBV6-1; no clear D. The CDR3 covers 15 residues. V lost 1 base, J lost 3 bases, and 12 bases lay in between. CDR1 is MNHNS, CDR2 SASEGT, per germline. The CDR3 loop reads CASSEGRDWYTEAFF. In nucleotides, the CDR3 is TGTGCCAGCAGTGAAGGGAGGGATTGGTACACTGAAGCTTTCTTT.

V is TRBV5-8 and J is TRBJ2-4; TRBD2 aligns across 7 bases. The CDR3 has 16 residues. V trimming: 4 bases; J trimming: 1 base; junction bases outside the gene matches: 8. The germline V gene has CDR1 SGHTS and CDR2 YDEGEE. CDR3 bases: TGTGCCAGCAGCGCGGGAGTAAACGGGGCCAAAAACATTCAGTACTTC. Its protein is CASSAGVNGAKNIQYF.

The chain links TRBV10-3 to TRBJ1-3; the D gene is possibly TRBD1 (5 bases). Germline loops: CDR1 ENHRY, CDR2 SYGVKD. V was clipped by 10 bases and J by 1 base, with 11 bases between them. The CDR3 runs to 13 residues. CDR3 nucleotides: TGTGCCACCACAGGAGAATCTGGAAACACCATATATTTT. Its translation: CATTGESGNTIYF.

The chain is built from TRBV6-1 and TRBJ1-6; maybe TRBD1 (6 bases). The CDR3 is 16 amino acids. Trimming took off 1 base at V and 9 bases at J, with 16 bases between the two ends. CDR1 and CDR2 from the germline V gene are MNHNS and SASEGT. The CDR3: CASSEDLGGGLSPLHF. CDR3 bases: TGTGCCAGCAGTGAAGATCTCGGGGGGGGCCTTTCACCCCTCCACTTT.

The J gene is TRBJ1-1, the V gene TRBV27; D uncertain. Per germline, CDR1 MNHEY and CDR2 SMNVEV (reference sequence). Trimming cost V 8 bases and J 4 bases, with 14 bases left between them. CDR3 length: 13 amino acids. CDR3 in DNA: TGTGCCAGCGGGTTTCAGGTAGGCACTGAAGCTTTCTTT. It is translated as CASGFQVGTEAFF.

This clone was counted only a few times. The CDR3 DNA follows: TGTGCCAGCGTTGACAGCTACGAGCAGTACTTC. It encodes CASVDSYEQYF. The rearrangement joins TRBV25-1 to TRBJ2-7; possible D gene TRBD1, 5 bases. This CDR3 contains 11 residues. Per the germline V gene, CDR1 is MGHDK and CDR2 is SYGVNS. V dropped 8 bases and J dropped 3 bases, with 8 bases sitting between them.

The genes are TRBV7-2 and TRBJ1-3; D remains unclear. The CDR3 loop spans 15 amino acids. V was cut by 2 bases and J by 0 bases, with 8 bases left in between. From germline, CDR1 is SGHTA and CDR2 FQGNSA. The CDR3 region has the DNA TGTGCCAGCAGCTTATCCGCAGTCTCTGGAAACACCATATATTTT. This sequence encodes CASSLSAVSGNTIYF. The variable domain in full, with the rest retrieved from reference TRBV7-2 and TRBJ1-3, is GAGVSQSPSNKVTEKGKDVELRCDPISGHTALYWYRQSLGQGLEFLIYFQGNSAPDKSGLPSDRFSAERTGGSVSTLTIQRTQQEDSAVYLCASSLSAVSGNTIYFGEGSWLTVV.

The chain couples TRBV18 to TRBJ2-6; D perhaps matches TRBD2 (5 bases). This CDR3 region has 17 residues. V dropped 4 bases and J dropped 0 bases, with 13 bases sitting between them. Germline CDR1 KGHSH, CDR2 LQKENI. The CDR3 DNA reads as TGTGCCAGCTCACGTAATTTTGAGGGCTCTGGGGCCAACGTCCTGACTTTC. Translating gives CASSRNFEGSGANVLTF.

This chain connects TRBV4-1 to TRBJ2-7; D perhaps matches TRBD2 (6 bases). The V and J ends lost 0 bases and 0 bases respectively, with 12 bases between them. CDR3 length equals 16 residues. Germline lookup yields CDR1 MGHRA and CDR2 YSYEKL. CDR3 in DNA: TGCGCCAGCAGCCAAGATGGACTACTGTTCTCCTACGAGCAGTACTTC. Translating gives CASSQDGLLFSYEQYF.

This rearrangement joins TRBV10-1 to TRBJ1-1; D is unresolved. Looked up from germline, CDR1 is WNHNN and CDR2 is SYGVQD (reference sequence). The CDR3 runs 13 residues. With 3 bases removed from V and 5 bases from J, the gap between germline ends came to 10 bases. CDR3 protein: CASSDCGGTEAFF. As DNA, the CDR3 is TGCGCCAGCAGTGACTGTGGAGGAACTGAAGCTTTCTTT.

The rearrangement links TRBV7-2 to TRBJ2-2, with D perhaps TRBD2 (6 bases). The CDR3 covers 15 residues. Germline V gene data show CDR1 as SGHTA and CDR2 as FQGNSA. V dropped 2 bases and J dropped 6 bases, with 13 bases sitting between them. In nucleotides, the CDR3 is TGTGCCAGCAGCTTAATTTCGGGAGTTCCCGGGGAGCTGTTTTTT. This gives the protein CASSLISGVPGELFF. The variable domain in full, completed from reference TRBV7-2 and TRBJ2-2, reads GAGVSQSPSNKVTEKGKDVELRCDPISGHTALYWYRQSLGQGLEFLIYFQGNSAPDKSGLPSDRFSAERTGGSVSTLTIQRTQQEDSAVYLCASSLISGVPGELFFGEGSRLTVL.

This chain links TRBV19 with TRBJ1-1; D not certain. The ends were cut back, 5 bases at V and 3 bases at J, with 7 bases in the middle. Germline V CDR1 and CDR2: LNHDA, SQIVND (reference sequence). This CDR3 spans 12 amino acids. CDR3 region: CASSSGYTEAFF. The CDR3 region has the DNA TGTGCCAGTAGTTCGGGGTACACTGAAGCTTTCTTT.

Worth noting for this clone: Sequence at one end of the junction differs from germline and may be a read error. V and J are TRBV19 and TRBJ1-5, with D perhaps TRBD1 (5 bases). Germline V CDR1 and CDR2: LNHDA, SQIVND (reference sequence). The length of the CDR3 is 17 residues. This chain's CDR3 is CASSMASGGTGNQAQHF. CDR3 DNA sequence: TGTGCCAGTAGTATGGCGTCGGGGGGGACGGGGAATCAGGCCCAGCATTTT.

This clone came up a few times. The chain employs TRBV2 and TRBJ2-5, with a weak D call TRBD2 (6 bases). V lost 11 bases and J 5 bases, leaving 12 bases between the germline ends. Germline lookup yields CDR1 SNHLY and CDR2 FYNNEI. The CDR3 has 11 amino acids. CDR3 residues: CAGGTLETQYF. The CDR3 DNA follows: TGTGCCGGCGGGACCCTGGAGACCCAGTACTTC.

This clone is a singleton in its sample. Written as DNA, the CDR3 is TGCGCCAGCAGCCCTAACACCGGGGAGCTGTTTTTT. It specifies CASSPNTGELFF. The chain has TRBV5-1 and TRBJ2-2; D remains ambiguous. V lost 4 bases to trimming and J lost 2 bases, with 3 bases between them. The germline CDR1 and CDR2 sequences are SGHRS and YFSETQ. This CDR3 is 12 amino acids long.

This sequence joins TRBV19 and TRBJ1-1, with 8 bases lining up with TRBD1. The V gene end was trimmed by 4 bases and the J gene end by 5 bases; junction bases not matched to a gene: 3. There are 13 residues in the CDR3. Germline CDR1 reads LNHDA; CDR2 reads SQIVND (reference sequence). CDR3 loop: CASSRTGYTEAFF. CDR3 coding DNA: TGTGCCAGTAGTAGGACAGGGTATACTGAAGCTTTCTTT. The variable domain in full, completed from reference TRBV19 and TRBJ1-1, reads DGGITQSPKYLFRKEGQNVTLSCEQNLNHDAMYWYRQDPGQGLRLIYYSQIVNDFQKGDIAEGYSVSREKKESFPLTVTSAQKNPTAFYLCASSRTGYTEAFFGQGTRLTVV.

This chain joins TRBV21-1 and TRBJ1-1. TRBV21-1 is deemed a pseudogene. CDR3 size: 11 residues. As DNA, the CDR3 is TGTGCCAGCACCAAGGGGGGGGTCGCTTTCTTT. This translates into CASTKGGVAFF.

For this clone: Other DNA sequences in this specimen translate into the identical CDR3. The chain carries TRBV10-3 and TRBJ1-6; 8 bases align to TRBD1. The CDR3 contains 15 residues. The V and J ends lost 3 bases and 8 bases, in that order; junction bases with no gene match: 6. From germline, CDR1 is ENHRY and CDR2 SYGVKD. This CDR3 is CAISDGQGADSPLHF. The CDR3 DNA reads as TGTGCCATCAGTGATGGACAGGGCGCTGATTCACCCCTCCACTTT.

The rearrangement uses TRBV5-1 and TRBJ1-5, with 9 bases matching TRBD1. Germline-derived CDR1 and CDR2 are SGHRS and YFSETQ. Trimming took 2 bases from V and 6 from J; bases not matched to a gene: 18. The CDR3 is 19 residues long. CDR3: CASSLAVGGQGRNFQPQHF. CDR3 coding DNA: TGCGCCAGCAGCTTAGCAGTAGGGGGACAGGGTAGAAATTTTCAGCCCCAGCATTTT.

This clone was seen a few times. Since the CDR3 does not end with the conserved phenylalanine or tryptophan, this likely comes from a read error. The DNA is left out, because the CDR3 cannot be placed on it with certainty; the CDR3 is given as TCRdb lists it. The chain employs TRBV2 and TRBJ1-2; TRBD1 was called by the table and not checked on the DNA. Per the germline V gene, CDR1 is SNHLY and CDR2 is FYNNEI. 13 amino acids form the CDR3, both terminal residues included. CDR3 sequence reads: CASSFTGQDLQGI.

This chain joins TRBV4-1 and TRBJ1-4, with TRBD1 as a possible D gene (6 bases). The CDR3 is 16 amino acids. Trimming cost V 0 bases and J 8 bases, with 16 bases left between them. Germline values: CDR1 MGHRA, CDR2 YSYEKL. This chain's CDR3 is CASSQDRTALSEKLFF. The CDR3 DNA is TGCGCCAGCAGCCAAGACCGGACAGCCTTATCGGAAAAACTGTTTTTT.

This clone appeared once. This CDR3 is CASSPYQGIIDNEQFF. The CDR3 bases are TGTGCCAGCTCACCCTATCAGGGGATTATCGACAATGAGCAGTTCTTC. The rearrangement uses TRBV18 and TRBJ2-1; a possible D gene is TRBD1 (6 bases). The germline CDR1 and CDR2 sequences are KGHSH and LQKENI. The CDR3 is made up of 16 amino acids. V lost 3 bases to trimming and J lost 5 bases, with 17 bases between them. The whole variable domain, filled in from reference TRBV18 and TRBJ2-1, reads NAGVMQNPRHLVRRRGQEARLRCSPMKGHSHVYWYRQLPEEGLKFMVYLQKENIIDESGMPKERFSAEFPKEGPSILRIQQVVRGDSAAYFCASSPYQGIIDNEQFFGPGTRLTVL.

The chain combines TRBV2 with TRBJ2-2, with 8 bases fitting TRBD2. CDR1 and CDR2 (germline): SNHLY, FYNNEI. The V segment lost 5 bases and the J segment 1 base; nucleotides outside the gene matches: 3. The CDR3 covers 15 residues. The CDR3 nucleotides are TGTGCCAGCAGTAGGGGACTAGTGAACACCGGGGAGCTGTTTTTT. It specifies CASSRGLVNTGELFF.

J is TRBJ2-7 and V is TRBV7-9, with D perhaps matching TRBD2 (6 bases). Germline V CDR1 and CDR2: SEHNR, FQNEAQ (reference sequence). This CDR3 has 14 amino acids. V lost 8 bases, J lost 7 bases, and 21 bases lay in between. The CDR3 loop is CASGRTDLSREQYF. Written as DNA, the CDR3 is TGTGCCAGCGGGAGGACGGATCTATCGCGAGAGCAGTACTTC.

The chain recombines TRBV28 with TRBJ1-2, with TRBD1 as a possible D gene (5 bases). CDR3 length: 13 residues. Trimming removed 6 bases at V and 4 bases at J, with 12 bases between. Germline CDR1 MDHEN, CDR2 SYDVKM. This chain's CDR3 is CASRAGPLYGYTF. CDR3 bases: TGTGCCAGCAGGGCAGGGCCGCTCTATGGCTACACCTTC.

The J gene is TRBJ1-3, the V gene TRBV5-4, with 9 bases fitting TRBD1. Germline V gene data show CDR1 as SGHNT and CDR2 as YYREEE (reference sequence). This CDR3 is 15 amino acids long. J gave up 1 base and V 2 bases, and 1 base lay outside the gene matches. For the CDR3, the DNA is TGTGCCAGCAGCTTTGGGACAGGGTCTGGAAACACCATATATTTT. It yields the protein CASSFGTGSGNTIYF.

The chain has TRBV5-8 and TRBJ1-6, with TRBD1 matching 7 bases. Germline V gene lookup returns CDR1 SGHTS and CDR2 YDEGEE. This CDR3 contains 17 residues. V was pared by 1 base and J by 4 bases, with 8 bases of the junction left unmatched. CDR3 residues: CASSLQGGSHYNSPLHF. DNA of the CDR3: TGTGCCAGCAGCTTGCAGGGGGGCAGCCATTATAATTCACCCCTCCACTTT.